The 20 T cell receptor beta chains below come from one sample, sequenced in a study of technical replicates of blood from a few donors. Profiling relied on immunoSEQ multiplex PCR, and the TCRdb table lists in-frame clones only, not all of them. The top ten clones hold approximately 0.4% of a sample with under 85,000 clones, approximately 92% of them seen once. Specimen: T cells isolated from PBMCs. These receptors were collected from a human donor in good health. Some clones in this sample may be carry-over from other donors' samples.

The chain combines TRBV6-5 with TRBJ1-1, with a tentative D call TRBD1 (6 bases). Deletions cut 9 bases from V and 9 bases from J, with 26 bases between. The CDR3 sequence is 15 residues long. Germline-derived CDR1 and CDR2 are MNHEY and SVGAGI. Here the CDR3 reads CASIAPGAAPRKAFF. CDR3 DNA sequence: TGTGCCAGTATCGCCCCAGGGGCGGCTCCGCGCAAAGCTTTCTTT.

The genes are TRBV7-8 and TRBJ2-7, with D possibly TRBD2 on 6 matching bases. CDR1 and CDR2 from the germline V gene are SGHVS and FQNEAQ. The CDR3 runs 16 residues. V was shortened by 5 bases and J by 0 bases, with 17 bases between the two germline ends. CDR3 residues: CASSETPGDSSYEQYF. Written as DNA, the CDR3 is TGTGCCAGCAGCGAGACACCGGGAGATAGCTCCTACGAGCAGTACTTC.

The J gene is TRBJ2-3, the V gene TRBV5-1; D gene unclear. The germline V gene has CDR1 SGHRS and CDR2 YFSETQ. V shed 6 bases and J shed 2 bases, with 10 bases lying between them. The CDR3 length is 13 residues. In DNA, the CDR3 is TGCGCCAGCACGCTAAACCCCACAGATACGCAGTATTTT. Amino acids: CASTLNPTDTQYF.

This clone was seen more than once but under ten times. The chain uses TRBV7-8 and TRBJ1-2, with D perhaps matching TRBD1 (6 bases). The ends were cut back, 0 bases at V and 2 bases at J, with 7 bases in the middle. The CDR3 loop spans 14 amino acids. CDR1 and CDR2 from the germline V gene are SGHVS and FQNEAQ. This chain's CDR3 is CASSLAQGNYGYTF. CDR3 in DNA: TGTGCCAGCAGCTTAGCACAGGGCAACTATGGCTACACCTTC.

The chain couples TRBV2 to TRBJ2-7; 11 bases are shared with TRBD1. Germline CDR1 reads SNHLY; CDR2 reads FYNNEI. The CDR3 length is 14 residues. V shed 8 bases, J shed 0 bases, and the junction held 3 bases outside the gene matches. For the CDR3, the DNA is TGTGCCAGCGGACAGGGGGCGATCTCCTACGAGCAGTACTTC. Translating it yields CASGQGAISYEQYF.

V gene TRBV5-1 combines with J gene TRBJ1-4; possible D gene TRBD1, 6 bases. Looked up from germline, CDR1 is SGHRS and CDR2 is YFSETQ. This CDR3 contains 19 residues. V dropped 2 bases and J dropped 0 bases, with 20 bases sitting between them. The CDR3 DNA is TGCGCCAGCAGCTTCGGCGGGCAGGGGACCACGGCAACTAATGAAAAACTGTTTTTT. Translation: CASSFGGQGTTATNEKLFF. Combining the CDR3 with reference TRBV5-1 and TRBJ1-4 gives the whole variable domain KAGVTQTPRYLIKTRGQQVTLSCSPISGHRSVSWYQQTPGQGLQFLFEYFSETQRNKGNFPGRFSGRQFSNSRSEMNVSTLELGDSALYLCASSFGGQGTTATNEKLFFGSGTQLSVL.

The chain combines TRBV5-5 with TRBJ2-7, with D perhaps TRBD1 (6 bases). From germline, CDR1 is SGHKS and CDR2 YYEKEE (reference sequence). The CDR3 has 15 amino acids. Trimming shortened V by 0 bases and J by 4 bases, and 14 bases separated the two germline ends. The CDR3 DNA sequence: TGTGCCAGCAGCTTGGAATGGACAGACAATTACGAGCAGTACTTC. It translates to CASSLEWTDNYEQYF.

The rearrangement joins TRBV19 to TRBJ1-2, with a tentative D call TRBD1 (5 bases). Between the trimmed V and J ends, which lost 9 bases and 4 bases, there was a span of 12 bases. Germline CDR1 and CDR2: LNHDA and SQIVND (reference sequence). This CDR3 contains 12 residues. This CDR3 is CASRDLLYGYTF. The CDR3 bases are TGTGCCAGCCGGGACTTACTCTATGGCTACACCTTC.

The rearrangement joins TRBV4-3 to TRBJ2-3; 10 bases are shared with TRBD2. Trimming took 0 bases from V and 4 from J; bases not matched to a gene: 7. Germline loops: CDR1 LGHNA, CDR2 YSLEER. The CDR3 runs to 17 residues. The CDR3 nucleotides read TGCGCCAGCAGCCAAGACACCGGGACTAGCGACGCAGATACGCAGTATTTT. This encodes CASSQDTGTSDADTQYF.

The rearrangement joins TRBV19 to TRBJ1-5; 8 bases map to TRBD1. The CDR3 is made up of 17 amino acids. V was clipped by 5 bases and J by 3 bases; unmatched bases: 12. CDR1 LNHDA and CDR2 SQIVND come from the germline V gene (reference sequence). In DNA, the CDR3 is TGTGCCAGTAGTCCCCCCGAGACAGGGGCTGACAATCAGCCCCAGCATTTT. It specifies CASSPPETGADNQPQHF. The complete variable domain, with remaining parts taken from reference TRBV19 and TRBJ1-5, reads DGGITQSPKYLFRKEGQNVTLSCEQNLNHDAMYWYRQDPGQGLRLIYYSQIVNDFQKGDIAEGYSVSREKKESFPLTVTSAQKNPTAFYLCASSPPETGADNQPQHFGDGTRLSIL.

This chain links TRBV27 with TRBJ2-2, with D perhaps matching TRBD2 (6 bases). Germline V gene lookup returns CDR1 MNHEY and CDR2 SMNVEV (reference sequence). V lost 7 bases and J lost 2, with 11 bases in between. The CDR3 extends over 14 amino acids. Here the CDR3 reads CASKKAGNTGELFF. The CDR3 region has the DNA TGTGCCAGCAAAAAAGCGGGTAACACCGGGGAGCTGTTTTTT.

The chain is built from TRBV28 and TRBJ1-2; possibly TRBD1 for D (6 bases). This CDR3 contains 18 residues. Deletions cut 7 bases from V and 1 base from J, with 25 bases between. CDR1 is MDHEN and CDR2 is SYDVKM in the germline V gene. The DNA for the CDR3 is TGTGCCAGCACTGCGGACAGCCCCTCAAATCCCTTTAACTATGGCTACACCTTC. It codes for CASTADSPSNPFNYGYTF.

The rearrangement links TRBV5-5 to TRBJ1-1, with 8 bases aligning to TRBD1. CDR1 is SGHKS, CDR2 YYEKEE, per germline (reference sequence). The V gene end was trimmed by 6 bases and the J gene end by 1 base; junction bases not matched to a gene: 5. The CDR3 runs 14 residues. CDR3 region: CASTRTGRNTEAFF. As DNA, the CDR3 is TGTGCCAGCACCCGGACAGGGAGGAACACTGAAGCTTTCTTT.

V gene TRBV7-2 combines with J gene TRBJ2-3, with D maybe TRBD2 (5 bases). V was trimmed by 8 bases and J by 0 bases, leaving 18 bases between them. The CDR3 runs to 16 residues. Germline CDR1 and CDR2: SGHTA and FQGNSA. The CDR3 nucleotides are TGTGCCAGCGGTTACCTAGCATCCGTGAGCACAGATACGCAGTATTTT. This sequence encodes CASGYLASVSTDTQYF.

The chain recombines TRBV20-1 with TRBJ2-5; D remains ambiguous. Germline V gives CDR1 DFQATT, CDR2 SNEGSKA (reference sequence). The CDR3 runs 10 residues. V lost 4 bases to trimming and J lost 7 bases, with 7 bases between them. The CDR3 DNA reads as TGCAGTGCTATACTCCGGACCCAGTACTTC. The encoded protein is CSAILRTQYF.

The chain links TRBV4-3 to TRBJ2-1, with a tentative D call TRBD1 (6 bases). Trimming removed 4 bases at V and 9 bases at J, with 10 bases between. CDR1 and CDR2 from the germline V gene are LGHNA and YSLEER. The CDR3 is 12 residues long. CDR3 nucleotide sequence: TGCGCCAGCAGCCTTACAGGGACTGAGCAGTTCTTC. Its translation: CASSLTGTEQFF.

The chain combines TRBV28 with TRBJ2-3; 9 bases are a match to TRBD1. The CDR3 spans 18 residues. Germline CDR1 MDHEN, CDR2 SYDVKM. V was clipped by 3 bases and J by 3 bases; unmatched bases: 13. Here the CDR3 reads CASSFRLYRGQSTDTQYF. For the CDR3, the DNA is TGTGCCAGCAGTTTTCGTTTGTACAGGGGGCAGTCGACAGATACGCAGTATTTT.

The chain combines TRBV7-3 with TRBJ2-7; 7 bases match TRBD2. CDR3 length: 15 amino acids. Germline V gene lookup returns CDR1 SGHTA and CDR2 FQGTGA. The J segment lost 2 bases and the V segment lost 2 bases, leaving 6 bases of the junction unmatched. CDR3 loop: CASSLAAGVPYEQYF. CDR3 coding DNA: TGTGCCAGCAGCTTAGCTGCGGGGGTCCCCTACGAGCAGTACTTC.

This sequence joins TRBV19 and TRBJ2-2; 10 bases fit TRBD2. The CDR3 covers 18 residues. Unmatched junction bases numbered 8, after V lost 2 bases and J lost 2 bases. Germline lookup yields CDR1 LNHDA and CDR2 SQIVND (reference sequence). CDR3 protein: CASSISAGGGSNTGELFF. CDR3 bases: TGTGCCAGTAGTATATCAGCGGGAGGGGGGAGCAACACCGGGGAGCTGTTTTTT.

V is TRBV11-2 and J is TRBJ2-3; D is perhaps TRBD2 (6 bases). The V end was cut by 5 bases, the J end by 3 bases, with 24 bases between. The CDR3 contains 18 residues. CDR1 and CDR2 (germline): SGHAT, FQNNGV. The CDR3 protein is CASSPRANWGGETDTQYF. CDR3 coding DNA: TGTGCCAGCAGCCCTCGGGCTAATTGGGGCGGGGAGACAGATACGCAGTATTTT.